This T cell receptor beta chain was sequenced during a study of blood T cell repertoires in COVID-19. Overall study: The samples span acute and convalescent COVID-19 from the United States, Italy and Spain. PBMCs, B-cell-depleted T cells, or T cells provided the cDNA or gDNA that made up the material.

Authors' analysis steps: Reference gene primer amplification gave estimated nucleated cell counts. Repertoires were generated with immunoSEQ multiplex PCR, while TCRdb's copy carries only in-frame clones and drops some. V and J calls and clone size follow that table, whereas D and trimming were derived from the DNA. Of around 250,000 clones listed, around 80% are singletons. This CDR3 has 15 amino acids. CDR1 and CDR2 (germline): ENHRY, SYGVKD. With 6 bases clipped from V and 4 bases from J, the junction kept 11 bases outside the gene matches. The chain has TRBV10-3 and TRBJ1-2, with TRBD1 identical over 7 bases. The source is a man between 35 and 55 years old with active or convalescent COVID-19. What was sequenced was peripheral blood. The CDR3 coding sequence is TGTGCCATCAGCGACCCCACCACAGGGGCCTATGGCTACACCTTC. Amino acid sequence: CAISDPTTGAYGYTF.